Included here is one TCR beta chain sequence, with context. The antigen it recognizes is unknown. The input lacks base qualities; no much larger clone sits a single base away. Donors were 30 to 45 systemically healthy Caucasian individuals from Russia aged roughly 6 to 95 years. Around 9.8 milliliters of peripheral blood were collected from each donor into EDTA-treated Vacutainer tubes. Ficoll-Paque density-gradient centrifugation was used to isolate PBMCs, with at least 6 million obtained per sample. Trizol reagent was used to extract total RNA from PBMCs, with at least 6 micrograms per sample. For every donor, an aliquot of PBMCs went through flow cytometry to measure the percentages of naive CD45RAhigh/CD27high T cells. The entry originates in a study of blood T cells in healthy people across ages (dated by TCRdb to the mid-2010s). Regarding the research as a whole: In model experiments, roughly one uniquely barcoded TCR beta cDNA molecule per two T cells was captured by template switching. Donors were grouped into four age groups: young (average 16 years), middle-aged (about 40), aged (around 60) and long-lived (approximately 82). The study measured age-related changes in TCR beta repertoire diversity using deep sequencing normalized with unique cDNA molecular identifiers. Two additional independent replicas of 1 million unique cDNA reads from the same blood draw were analyzed for two donors (one aged 18 to 30 and one aged 80 or older). Results the study describes overall, beyond this receptor: The percentage of naive T cells measured by flow cytometry correlated strongly with observed TCR beta diversity. Observed TCR beta diversity per million T cells fell roughly linearly with age, and a significant reduction was already apparent by age around 44. Estimates of total diversity based on one million sequenced T cells were considered lower bounds and underestimates. Because donor CMV infection status was unknown, age-related changes in expanded clonotypes were potentially confounded. Bulk unsorted PBMC profiling prevented conclusive comparison of naive and antigen-experienced compartments. The long-lived group showed more naive CD4+ T cells, fewer expanded clones and increased TCR diversity than the aged group, suggesting age selection.

Library construction relied on 5' RACE. Sequencing was performed on an Illumina HiSeq 2500. A second about 6 to 11 cycle PCR used a sample-barcoded 5' primer and a J-beta primer mix. Each TCR beta cDNA molecule received a unique molecular identifier from a template-switch 5' adaptor carrying 12 random nucleotides. At least 2.5 million CDR3-containing paired-end reads were obtained from each sample. All of the RNA was converted into first-strand cDNA using the Mint cDNA synthesis kit, with a TRBC-specific oligonucleotide serving as the primer. Following uracil-DNA glycosylase treatment, a first 18-cycle PCR with universal primers M1SS and BC2_uni_R was performed on all cDNA. In the source study's methods: Each sample was normalized by randomly selecting 1 million high-quality reads, each carrying a distinct molecular identifier. Instead of being binned into consensus sequences, reads with shared molecular identifiers were discarded. MiTCR, set to a Q25 quality threshold and the strictest error-elimination algorithm, was used for CDR3 identification, clonotype clustering and error correction. A nonparametric unseen species model with Euler transformation was used to estimate lower-bound total TCR beta diversity. TCRdb reworked the public reads: Q25 trimming with fastp, MiXCR clone assembly, productive beta chains retained. All rows with the same CDR3 protein become a single entry with the most common DNA and genes. The V and J calls and clone size are TCRdb's, not the authors'. This sample has fewer than 800,000 distinct CDR3 sequences in its table, and more than 20% of those were observed once. The ten largest make up 9.4% of the sample.

The CDR3 contains 14 residues, cysteine and phenylalanine counted. Only the CDR3 DNA is retained, 42 bases long and in frame from the first base. CDR1 is given as SGHTA and CDR2 as FQGNSA, both from the germline V gene. V loses 5 bases, J loses 6 bases, and the germline ends lie 17 bases apart. These same records also appear under a second study, on T cells of mothers and their children. Per that second paper: Nine systemically healthy Caucasian individuals, comprising three mothers and their six children, were included as donors. cDNA synthesis used all of the extracted RNA, with roughly 1.5 ug of RNA in each 15 ul reaction. In the second PCR, the M1S primer introduced both the sample barcodes and 2-4 random nucleotides. Each mother yielded over 9.5 million TCR beta CDR3 reads and each child about 3 million reads. In both related and unrelated pairs, thymic selection shapes the output of TCR recombination in a similar way, with inherited differences having only a minor effect. Normalized repertoire overlap in related mother-child pairs was always slightly higher than in unrelated mother-child pairs, but the difference was never significant. Persistent microchimeric T cell clones were not detected, at a sensitivity of about 90 clones per million clonotypes. In the study, deep NGS was used to compare the TCR beta repertoires of mothers and children, and features distinguishing related mother-child pairs from unrelated individuals were sought. Mothers averaged about 40 +/- 4 years of age and children averaged approximately 12 +/- 4 years. After adapter ligation with NEBNext reagents, the libraries were sequenced on Illumina HiSeq 2000 with 100+100 nt paired-end reads. Mother and child libraries were prepared a month apart and sequenced in separate runs to prevent cross-contamination. Each donor had between roughly 450,000 and 2,100,000 distinct TCR beta clonotypes identified. Naive TCR beta clonotypes were estimated from low-frequency clonotypes matched to each donor's FACS-determined naive share, without sorting.

The rearranged segments are TRBV7-2 and TRBJ2-7; the D gene is perhaps TRBD1 or TRBD2, as each covers 5 bases. The sample taken for sequencing was blood. The TCR sequence derives from a boy between 10 and 17 years old in good health. This receptor carries the CDR3 CASSRISERGEQYF. The DNA reads as follows: TGTGCCAGCAGCCGGATCAGTGAGAGGGGCGAGCAGTACTTC.